This passage covers 4 T cell receptor beta chains from one sample sequenced in a study of blood T cells in healthy people across ages. Combining a sample-barcoded 5' primer with a J-beta primer mix, a second PCR ran for 7 to 11 cycles. Each CDR3 protein gets one entry after TCRdb re-called the 5' RACE reads with MiXCR. The sample lists 650,000 to 800,000 distinct CDR3 sequences, around 45% occurring once. The source material was blood. The receptors derive from a man aged 55 to 70 in good health.

The chain has TRBV7-2 and TRBJ2-5, with 8 bases aligning to TRBD2. V was pared by 1 base and J by 5 bases, with 3 bases of the junction left unmatched. The CDR3 is 14 amino acids. From germline, CDR1 is SGHTA and CDR2 FQGNSA. DNA of the CDR3: TGTGCCAGCAGCTTAGACCCGGGGGGGGAGACCCAGTACTTC. This sequence encodes CASSLDPGGETQYF.

J is TRBJ2-6 and V is TRBV3-1, with D possibly being TRBD1 (6 bases). There are 17 residues in the CDR3. V was trimmed by 0 bases and J by 3 bases, leaving 12 bases between them. Germline CDR1 and CDR2: LGHDT and YNNKEL (reference sequence). CDR3: CASSQDRGGGGANVLTF. The CDR3 region has the DNA TGTGCCAGCAGCCAAGACAGGGGCGGAGGTGGGGCCAACGTCCTGACTTTC.

This clonotype appeared a few times. V gene TRBV20-1 combines with J gene TRBJ2-1; D gene uncertain. Germline loops: CDR1 DFQATT, CDR2 SNEGSKA (reference sequence). This CDR3 region has 14 residues. V lost 1 base and J 3 bases, leaving 10 bases between the germline ends. The CDR3 loop is CSARVVTGYNEQFF. In DNA, the CDR3 is TGCAGTGCTAGAGTTGTTACTGGCTACAATGAGCAGTTCTTC.

The J gene is TRBJ2-5, the V gene TRBV7-2, with TRBD1 identical over 8 bases. The J call may not be correct, given that the DNA end is closer to TRBJ2-7. CDR1 is SGHTA and CDR2 is FQGNSA in the germline V gene. This CDR3 has 13 residues. CDR3 bases: TGTGCCAGCAGCATTTCAACAGGGGGCGAGCAGTACTTC. This sequence encodes CASSISTGGEQYF.